Listed here are 20 T cell receptor beta chains from one sample, sequenced in a study of T-cell reconstitution after alpha-beta-depleted transplantation in children (TCRdb year 2016). The library relied on PCR. Sequencing was performed on an Illumina HiSeq 2500. TCR libraries were prepared with molecular barcoding, using unique molecular identifiers to normalize TCRbeta repertoire quantification. TCRdb ran its own pipeline on the public reads, namely fastp trimming at Q25 and MiXCR clone calling, and kept in-frame beta chains. Under each unique CDR3 protein, matching rows form one entry showing the most common genes and DNA. This sample lists about 610,000 distinct CDR3 sequences; more than 9% were detected once. In total, the top ten clones hold roughly 4% of the sample. This material consisted of PBMCs from the stem cell graft donor, taken from the stem cell graft. The receptors derive from a human donor who donated a stem cell graft to a child with acute myeloid leukemia.

This clonotype was observed at least ten times. The CDR3 region has the DNA TGTGCCAGCAGCTTAGTCGGGTTCACCGGGGAGCTGTTTTTT. As protein: CASSLVGFTGELFF. This chain uses TRBV7-2 with TRBJ2-2, with D hard to call. V gave up 1 base and J gave up 4 bases, with 7 bases separating them. Germline CDR1 reads SGHTA; CDR2 reads FQGNSA. CDR3 length: 14 residues.

The CDR3 bases are TGTGCCAGCAGTTTGTCCGGGACAGGGCCCTACGAGCAGTACTTC. It specifies CASSLSGTGPYEQYF. V is TRBV6-5 and J is TRBJ2-7; 9 bases are a match to TRBD1. The V segment lost 4 bases and the J segment 2 bases; nucleotides outside the gene matches: 6. The CDR3 has 15 amino acids. Germline CDR1 is MNHEY and CDR2 is SVGAGI.

In its sample, this clonotype was seen many times. This rearrangement joins TRBV5-1 to TRBJ2-2; 9 nucleotides match TRBD1. The CDR3 has 16 residues. CDR1 and CDR2 from the germline V gene are SGHRS and YFSETQ. With V trimmed by 4 bases and J by 1 base, 5 bases remained unmatched. The DNA of the CDR3 is TGCGCCAGCAGCCCCCAGACAGGGGGGAACACCGGGGAGCTGTTTTTT. This encodes CASSPQTGGNTGELFF. Combining the CDR3 with reference TRBV5-1 and TRBJ2-2 gives the whole variable domain KAGVTQTPRYLIKTRGQQVTLSCSPISGHRSVSWYQQTPGQGLQFLFEYFSETQRNKGNFPGRFSGRQFSNSRSEMNVSTLELGDSALYLCASSPQTGGNTGELFFGEGSRLTVL.

The rearrangement joins TRBV7-2 to TRBJ1-5; D possibly corresponds to TRBD1 (6 bases). The CDR3 is made up of 14 amino acids. The germline V and J ends were trimmed by 2 bases and 7 bases, with 12 bases remaining between them. Germline CDR1 reads SGHTA; CDR2 reads FQGNSA. CDR3 DNA sequence: TGTGCCAGCAGCTTATATGTGCAGGGGCAGCCCCAGCATTTT. The encoded protein is CASSLYVQGQPQHF.

This clonotype appeared a few times. The chain combines TRBV7-3 with TRBJ2-2; TRBD1 is a possible D gene (5 bases). Between the trimmed V and J ends, which lost 1 base and 4 bases, there was a span of 7 bases. This CDR3 comprises 14 residues. Germline V gene data show CDR1 as SGHTA and CDR2 as FQGTGA. CDR3 nucleotides: TGTGCCAGCAGCTTAAATAGGGGCACCGGGGAGCTGTTTTTT. This sequence encodes CASSLNRGTGELFF.

There are a few counts of this clonotype. The rearrangement joins TRBV12-3 or TRBV12-4 to TRBJ2-7, with D possibly TRBD1 on 5 matching bases. V shed 4 bases and J shed 6 bases, with 19 bases lying between them. The CDR3 covers 15 residues. The CDR3 bases are TGTGCCAGCAGTTGGGGCGAGCAAGGGCCCGGCGAGCAGTACTTC. This translates into CASSWGEQGPGEQYF.

The CDR3 region has the DNA TGCAGTGCTAGAGATCCGGAAAACCTGAACACTGAAGCTTTCTTT. It encodes CSARDPENLNTEAFF. The genes are TRBV20-1 and TRBJ1-1; no firm D call. The V gene lost 0 bases and the J gene lost 0 bases, with 11 bases spanning the gap. This CDR3 has 15 residues. In germline, CDR1 is DFQATT, CDR2 SNEGSKA (reference sequence).

This clonotype was recorded a few times. V is TRBV28 and J is TRBJ2-7; possible D gene TRBD2, 6 bases. V was cut by 3 bases and J by 3 bases, with 15 bases left in between. The CDR3 runs to 15 residues. CDR1 and CDR2 from the germline V gene are MDHEN and SYDVKM. The CDR3 region is CASSFRGRPFYEQYF. The CDR3 bases are TGTGCCAGCAGTTTTCGGGGGAGACCCTTCTACGAGCAGTACTTC.

This clonotype has only a few counts. This rearrangement joins TRBV5-1 to TRBJ2-1, with a weak D call TRBD2 (6 bases). The CDR3 is made up of 16 amino acids. Trimming stripped 7 bases from V and 2 bases from J, with 19 bases between. CDR1 is SGHRS, CDR2 YFSETQ, per germline. CDR3 bases: TGCGCCAGCGTATTGGGGGAGGCCGGCCCCTACAATGAGCAGTTCTTC. Its translation is CASVLGEAGPYNEQFF.

This clonotype was recorded a few times. The CDR3 nucleotides are TGTGCCAGCCTAGGGGGTGACACTGAAGCTTTCTTT. It specifies CASLGGDTEAFF. This sequence joins TRBV6-2 or TRBV6-3 and TRBJ1-1; D might be TRBD1 (6 bases). CDR3 size: 12 residues. V was pared by 8 bases and J by 3 bases, with 10 bases between. Germline V gene data show CDR1 as MNHEY and CDR2 as SVGEGT.

This clonotype came up a few times. The rearrangement links TRBV6-5 to TRBJ2-7; 8 nucleotides align to TRBD2. Germline V gene lookup returns CDR1 MNHEY and CDR2 SVGAGI. The length of the CDR3 is 14 residues. With 0 bases clipped from V and 6 bases from J, the junction kept 4 bases outside the gene matches. The CDR3 DNA reads TGTGCCAGCAGTTACTCCGTCACTAGCGGCGAGCAGTACTTC. It yields the protein CASSYSVTSGEQYF.

The chain couples TRBV7-8 to TRBJ2-3; tentatively, D is TRBD2 (5 bases). There are 15 residues in the CDR3. The germline gives CDR1 SGHVS, CDR2 FQNEAQ. Trimming took 5 bases from V and 0 from J, leaving 12 bases between them. CDR3 residues: CASSPQAVSTDTQYF. The DNA for the CDR3 is TGTGCCAGCAGCCCCCAAGCGGTTAGCACAGATACGCAGTATTTT.

The chain has TRBV3-1 and TRBJ2-2; 8 bases align to TRBD2. Trimming removed 6 bases from V and 4 bases from J; junction bases left unmatched: 7. The CDR3 is made up of 15 amino acids. CDR1 LGHDT and CDR2 YNNKEL come from the germline V gene (reference sequence). CDR3 bases: TGTGCCAGCAGGGACGGGAGGGCCCTCACCGGGGAGCTGTTTTTT. Its protein is CASRDGRALTGELFF.

The gene calls are TRBV28 and TRBJ2-7, with D tentatively TRBD2 (6 bases). V was trimmed by 3 bases and J by 2 bases, leaving 20 bases between them. The CDR3 has 17 residues. From germline, CDR1 is MDHEN and CDR2 SYDVKM. CDR3 sequence: CASSFSPGLQGAYEQYF. In DNA form, the CDR3 reads TGTGCCAGCAGTTTTAGTCCGGGACTCCAAGGGGCCTACGAGCAGTACTTC.

The chain links TRBV19 to TRBJ2-7, with D possibly matching TRBD2 (6 bases). The V gene lost 2 bases and the J gene lost 6 bases, with 17 bases spanning the gap. The CDR3 consists of 15 residues. CDR1 is LNHDA, CDR2 SQIVND, per germline (reference sequence). In nucleotides, the CDR3 is TGTGCCAGTAGTATACGACCCGGGAGCCGAGGCGAGCAGTACTTC. Translated: CASSIRPGSRGEQYF.

In its sample, this clonotype was seen many times. DNA for the CDR3: TGTGCCATCAGTGAGGACAGGCCTCCAGATACGCAGTATTTT. Protein: CAISEDRPPDTQYF. The genes are TRBV10-3 and TRBJ2-3; the D gene is possibly TRBD1 (6 bases). Trimming shortened V by 2 bases and J by 4 bases, and 10 bases separated the two germline ends. Germline loops: CDR1 ENHRY, CDR2 SYGVKD. The CDR3 is 14 amino acids.

This clonotype was observed a few times. V is TRBV7-2 and J is TRBJ2-2; 9 nucleotides line up with TRBD1. Germline assignment: CDR1 SGHTA and CDR2 FQGNSA. The CDR3 totals 14 residues. With V trimmed by 4 bases and J by 14 bases, 11 bases remained unmatched. CDR3 coding DNA: TGTGCCAGCAGCTCACAGGGGGCGATCGGGGTCCTGTTTTTT. The encoded protein is CASSSQGAIGVLFF.

This clonotype was recorded at least ten times. This sequence joins TRBV20-1 and TRBJ1-4; D gene ambiguous. CDR3 length: 11 amino acids. V lost 0 bases to trimming and J lost 10 bases, with 6 bases between them. Germline V gene sequence: CDR1 DFQATT, CDR2 SNEGSKA (reference sequence). CDR3 sequence reads: CSARDLGKLFF. The CDR3 bases are TGCAGTGCTAGAGATTTAGGAAAACTGTTTTTT.

This clonotype was seen more than once but under ten times. The chain recombines TRBV2 with TRBJ2-2; D is possibly TRBD2 (6 bases). CDR3 length: 17 amino acids. CDR1 SNHLY and CDR2 FYNNEI come from the germline V gene. Between the trimmed V and J ends, which lost 1 base and 0 bases, there was a span of 12 bases. The CDR3 reads CASSEEAGLPNTGELFF. The CDR3 DNA sequence: TGTGCCAGCAGTGAAGAGGCGGGACTGCCGAACACCGGGGAGCTGTTTTTT. Together with reference TRBV2 and TRBJ2-2, the CDR3 gives the full variable domain: EPEVTQTPSHQVTQMGQEVILRCVPISNHLYFYWYRQILGQKVEFLVSFYNNEISEKSEIFDDQFSVERPDGSNFTLKIRSTKLEDSAMYFCASSEEAGLPNTGELFFGEGSRLTVL.

This clonotype has only a few counts. The chain joins TRBV10-3 to TRBJ2-2; 9 bases map to TRBD2. Germline loops: CDR1 ENHRY, CDR2 SYGVKD. With 6 bases clipped from V and 1 base from J, the junction kept 3 bases outside the gene matches. This CDR3 region has 15 residues. The CDR3: CAISQTSGNTGELFF. The CDR3 nucleotides read TGTGCCATCAGCCAGACTAGCGGGAACACCGGGGAGCTGTTTTTT.